The 27 T cell receptor beta chains below come from one sample, sequenced in a study of molecular identifiers for immune sequencing clone quantification. TCRdb re-called the PCR reads with MiXCR, one entry per CDR3 protein. The data hold more than 550,000 distinct CDR3 sequences, with 25% observed a single time. What was sequenced was naive CD8+ T cells from blood, with Jurkat cell RNA spiked in. The subset: FACS-sorted CD8+CD4-CCR7+CD45RA+ naive T cells. The receptors were sampled from a human donor in good health. Some libraries in this study had Jurkat cell RNA spiked in.

This clonotype has a count of ten or more. This chain connects TRBV7-9 to TRBJ2-7, with 12 bases matching TRBD1. CDR3 size: 15 residues. The junction had 6 bases not matched to a gene; V was cut back by 5 bases and J by 4 bases. Germline CDR1 and CDR2: SEHNR and FQNEAQ (reference sequence). CDR3 nucleotides: TGTGCCAGCAGCCCGAGGGGACAGGGGGCTTACGAGCAGTACTTC. Amino acids: CASSPRGQGAYEQYF.

The genes are TRBV2 and TRBJ1-4, with D tentatively TRBD1 (5 bases). This CDR3 is 18 amino acids long. Per the germline V gene, CDR1 is SNHLY and CDR2 is FYNNEI. V lost 4 bases and J 3 bases, leaving 21 bases between the germline ends. The DNA for the CDR3 is TGTGCCAGCAGTGGCTCGGGACCGACGACTCCAGCTAATGAAAAACTGTTTTTT. Translating gives CASSGSGPTTPANEKLFF.

The V call is TRBV28, the J call TRBJ1-1, with no clear D. The CDR3 runs 13 residues. The V gene lost 5 bases and the J gene lost 6 bases, with 13 bases spanning the gap. In germline, CDR1 is MDHEN, CDR2 SYDVKM. The CDR3 DNA reads as TGTGCCAGCAGTCTAAGACGGGATCCTGAAGCTTTCTTT. Translated: CASSLRRDPEAFF.

The V and J genes are TRBV7-2 and TRBJ1-2; D is unclear. Per germline, CDR1 SGHTA and CDR2 FQGNSA. CDR3 size: 12 residues. Trimming pared 7 bases from V and 5 bases from J, leaving 11 bases between. The DNA of the CDR3 is TGTGCCAGCACCTCTAACAGATATGGCTACACCTTC. This codes for CASTSNRYGYTF.

This clonotype was detected a few times. The V gene is TRBV20-1, the J gene TRBJ2-7; 7 bases match TRBD2. V was clipped by 3 bases and J by 1 base; unmatched bases: 12. Germline V gene data show CDR1 as DFQATT and CDR2 as SNEGSKA (reference sequence). The CDR3 has 16 amino acids. In DNA, the CDR3 is TGCAGTGCTAGGCCATCGGCTAGCGGTGTTTCCTACGAGCAGTACTTC. It translates to CSARPSASGVSYEQYF.

This clonotype was detected only a few times. A much larger clone lies a single base off, so this may be a read error. V and J are TRBV11-2 and TRBJ2-3; D might be TRBD1 or TRBD2, each matching 5 bases. CDR3 length: 17 residues. V lost 0 bases, J lost 7 bases, and 20 bases lay in between. CDR1 is SGHAT, CDR2 FQNNGV, per germline. CDR3 region: CASSLDWELSGANTQYF. The CDR3 DNA is TGTGCCAGCAGCTTAGATTGGGAGTTAAGTGGGGCAAATACGCAGTATTTT.

This clonotype was detected ten times or more. The V call is TRBV3-1, the J call TRBJ2-5; tentative D call: TRBD2 (5 bases). V was cut by 4 bases and J by 5 bases, with 20 bases left in between. This CDR3 region has 16 residues. Germline-derived CDR1 and CDR2 are LGHDT and YNNKEL (reference sequence). CDR3 bases: TGTGCCAGCAGCCTCAGATCGAGCCCGGAGGTGGAGACCCAGTACTTC. Translated, it gives CASSLRSSPEVETQYF.

The chain has TRBV4-3 and TRBJ2-5; 7 nucleotides line up with TRBD1. With V trimmed by 0 bases and J by 4 bases, 5 bases remained unmatched. Germline values: CDR1 LGHNA, CDR2 YSLEER. The CDR3 loop spans 15 amino acids. CDR3 in amino acids: CASSQDRGGRETQYF. CDR3 bases: TGCGCCAGCAGCCAAGATAGAGGGGGCAGAGAGACCCAGTACTTC.

This clonotype was counted only a few times. J is TRBJ2-3 and V is TRBV4-3; D gene unclear. Germline assignment: CDR1 LGHNA and CDR2 YSLEER. The germline V and J ends were trimmed by 4 bases and 3 bases, with 14 bases remaining between them. The CDR3 is made up of 15 amino acids. The CDR3 here is CASSPSQIGTDTQYF. Here the CDR3 DNA reads TGCGCCAGCAGCCCCAGCCAAATAGGGACAGATACGCAGTATTTT.

The gene calls are TRBV24-1 and TRBJ2-2; unclear D gene. V lost 4 bases to trimming and J lost 1 base, with 12 bases between them. The CDR3 consists of 16 residues. CDR1 and CDR2 (germline): KGHDR, SFDVKD. The CDR3 sequence: CATSDRLSGNTGELFF. For the CDR3, the DNA is TGTGCCACCAGTGACCGACTTAGTGGGAACACCGGGGAGCTGTTTTTT.

This clonotype has more than one count but fewer than ten. DNA of the CDR3: TGTGCCAGCAGCCAAAGGGGAGGGGATTACAATGAGCAGTTCTTC. Protein product: CASSQRGGDYNEQFF. The chain uses TRBV11-3 and TRBJ2-1; 7 bases agree with TRBD2. J was trimmed by 4 bases and V by 5 bases; bases with no gene match: 8. CDR1 and CDR2 (germline): SGHNT, YENEEA. CDR3 length equals 15 residues.

The V call is TRBV7-9, the J call TRBJ2-1, with TRBD2 matching over 11 bases. Germline CDR1 SEHNR, CDR2 FQNEAQ (reference sequence). The CDR3 totals 18 residues. With V trimmed by 6 bases and J by 3 bases, 13 bases remained unmatched. CDR3 nucleotide sequence: TGTGCCAGCAGTCATCCTCCGGGACTAGCGGCGTTCTACAATGAGCAGTTCTTC. The encoded protein is CASSHPPGLAAFYNEQFF.

DNA of the CDR3: TGCAGTGCTGACACCCCCGGGAAAGCTAACTATGGCTACACCTTC. This gives the protein CSADTPGKANYGYTF. The chain has TRBV20-1 and TRBJ1-2; no clear D gene. The length of the CDR3 is 15 residues. CDR1 and CDR2 from the germline V gene are DFQATT and SNEGSKA (reference sequence). V was trimmed by 5 bases and J by 0 bases, leaving 16 bases between them.

A few counts support this clonotype. The genes are TRBV27 and TRBJ2-1; 9 bases are a match to TRBD2. Per germline, CDR1 MNHEY and CDR2 SMNVEV (reference sequence). With V trimmed by 3 bases and J by 4 bases, 4 bases remained unmatched. CDR3 length equals 15 residues. The DNA of the CDR3 is TGTGCCAGCAGTTTGGTCCTAGCGGGGTACAATGAGCAGTTCTTC. Amino acids: CASSLVLAGYNEQFF.

A note on this clonotype: This is likely a read error, given that the CDR3 carries no conserved phenylalanine or tryptophan at its end. The chain carries TRBV12-3 or TRBV12-4 and TRBJ2-5; TRBD2 matches at 7 bases. Trimming at V came to 3 bases and at J to 7 bases, leaving 8 bases not matched to a gene. The CDR3 contains 14 residues. The CDR3 is CASSFGPGRGTQYL. The CDR3 region has the DNA TGTGCCAGCAGTTTTGGGCCGGGGAGGGGGACCCAGTACCTC.

At least ten counts were recorded for this clonotype. V gene TRBV9 combines with J gene TRBJ2-7; 12 bases agree with TRBD2. The CDR3 is made up of 14 amino acids. After removal of 4 bases from V and 7 bases from J, the junction contained 6 bases not matched to a gene. The germline V gene has CDR1 SGDLS and CDR2 YYNGEE. The CDR3 loop is CASSPSGGVGEQYF. DNA for the CDR3: TGTGCCAGCAGCCCTAGCGGGGGGGTTGGGGAGCAGTACTTC.

This clonotype was counted at least ten times. The chain couples TRBV28 to TRBJ2-3; D remains unclear. Between the trimmed V and J ends, which lost 4 bases and 1 base, there was a span of 9 bases. Looked up from germline, CDR1 is MDHEN and CDR2 is SYDVKM. The CDR3 is made up of 14 amino acids. CDR3 loop: CASSSVTGTDTQYF. CDR3 DNA sequence: TGTGCCAGCAGTTCGGTAACTGGCACAGATACGCAGTATTTT.

This chain joins TRBV9 and TRBJ1-5; D call uncertain. The CDR3 is 14 residues long. Germline V gene sequence: CDR1 SGDLS, CDR2 YYNGEE. V was pared by 0 bases and J by 6 bases, with 10 bases between. CDR3 region: CASSVGSEFQPQHF. The CDR3 region has the DNA TGTGCCAGCAGCGTAGGGAGTGAATTTCAGCCCCAGCATTTT.

This sequence joins TRBV2 and TRBJ2-7; possible D gene TRBD1, 6 bases. The V end lost 5 bases, the J end lost 3 bases, and 11 bases lay between the germline ends. This CDR3 region has 13 residues. Germline V CDR1 and CDR2: SNHLY, FYNNEI. The CDR3 here is CASSTGPDYEQYF. CDR3 bases: TGTGCCAGCAGTACAGGGCCAGACTACGAGCAGTACTTC.

This clonotype was seen only a few times. The chain is built from TRBV27 and TRBJ2-7, with TRBD1 matching 7 bases. This CDR3 has 13 residues. Trimming removed 6 bases from V and 4 bases from J; junction bases left unmatched: 6. Per the germline V gene, CDR1 is MNHEY and CDR2 is SMNVEV (reference sequence). CDR3 in DNA: TGTGCCAGCAGCCACGACAGGGTATACGAGCAGTACTTC. This sequence encodes CASSHDRVYEQYF.

The chain combines TRBV7-9 with TRBJ1-2, with TRBD1 matching 7 bases. Germline assignment: CDR1 SEHNR and CDR2 FQNEAQ (reference sequence). This CDR3 has 16 residues. The V segment lost 4 bases and the J segment 4 bases; nucleotides outside the gene matches: 12. In DNA form, the CDR3 reads TGTGCCAGCAGCTCCGGCCGGGACAGAGCCTTCTATGGCTACACCTTC. This sequence encodes CASSSGRDRAFYGYTF.

A word on this clonotype: At one boundary the junction diverges from the germline segment, which might be a read error. The J gene is TRBJ1-2, the V gene TRBV29-1; D might be TRBD1 (5 bases). Germline lookup yields CDR1 SQVTM and CDR2 ANQGSEA. CDR3 size: 11 residues. CDR3 sequence reads: CSVEETGHEHF. The DNA for the CDR3 is TGCAGCGTTGAGGAAACAGGCCACGAGCACTTC.

Points on this clonotype: At one boundary the junction diverges from the germline segment, which might be a read error. The V gene is TRBV6-2 or TRBV6-3, the J gene TRBJ2-7; 8 nucleotides match TRBD1. CDR3 size: 14 residues. Germline V gives CDR1 MNHEY, CDR2 SVGEGT. CDR3 region: CVSSPNRGTYEQYF. The CDR3 DNA sequence: TGTGTCAGCAGTCCCAACAGGGGGACCTACGAGCAGTACTTC.

The chain joins TRBV19 to TRBJ2-5; D is uncertain. In germline, CDR1 is LNHDA, CDR2 SQIVND (reference sequence). With 5 bases removed from V and 1 base from J, the gap between germline ends came to 14 bases. CDR3 length equals 15 residues. CDR3 sequence reads: CASSVDGRPQETQYF. The CDR3 region has the DNA TGTGCCAGTAGTGTCGACGGGCGGCCCCAAGAGACCCAGTACTTC.

This clonotype turned up a few times. The chain couples TRBV9 to TRBJ2-1; tentatively, D is TRBD2 (6 bases). Germline V CDR1 and CDR2: SGDLS, YYNGEE. The CDR3 contains 15 residues. Deletions cut 0 bases from V and 5 bases from J, with 12 bases between. CDR3 in amino acids: CASSVEASDNNEQFF. The CDR3 bases are TGTGCCAGCAGCGTAGAGGCTAGCGACAACAATGAGCAGTTCTTC.

Concerning this clonotype itself: An end of the junction does not agree with germline; a read error may underlie this. V usage is TRBV5-6 and J usage is TRBJ2-3; D is unclear. The CDR3 totals 16 residues. Germline loops: CDR1 SGHDT, CDR2 YYEEEE. The CDR3 bases are TGTGCCAGCAGCCGGCCGATCAGATCGAGCACAGATACGCGGTATTTT. Protein product: CASSRPIRSSTDTRYF. The whole variable domain, remainder taken from reference TRBV5-6 and TRBJ2-3, is DAGVTQSPTHLIKTRGQQVTLRCSPKSGHDTVSWYQQALGQGPQFIFQYYEEEERQRGNFPDRFSGHQFPNYSSELNVNALLLGDSALYLCASSRPIRSSTDTRYFGPGTRLTVL.

This clonotype was seen more than once but under ten times. The junction does not match germline at one end; this may be a read error. The chain employs TRBV24-1 and TRBJ2-2, with a possible D match to TRBD2 (5 bases). CDR3 length equals 14 residues. Germline CDR1 KGHDR, CDR2 SFDVKD. The CDR3 sequence: CAASAQPNTGEPFF. CDR3 coding DNA: TGTGCCGCCAGTGCGCAGCCGAACACCGGGGAGCCGTTTTTT.